These 30 T cell receptor beta chains were sequenced from one sample in a study of blood T cell repertoires in COVID-19. Repertoires were generated with immunoSEQ multiplex PCR, while TCRdb's copy carries only in-frame clones and drops some. The data show about 50,000 clones, with about nine tenths seen just once and approximately 6.2% held by the top ten. Input material: peripheral blood. The receptors were gathered from a man aged 35 to 55 with acute or convalescent COVID-19.

The rearrangement links TRBV2 to TRBJ1-2; D remains unclear. CDR1 SNHLY and CDR2 FYNNEI come from the germline V gene. Trimming cost V 6 bases and J 4 bases, with 12 bases left between them. This CDR3 spans 13 amino acids. The CDR3 loop reads CASRLGGLYGYTF. CDR3 coding DNA: TGTGCCAGCAGACTAGGAGGGCTCTATGGCTACACCTTC.

The genes are TRBV5-1 and TRBJ1-4; D unresolved. The germline V gene has CDR1 SGHRS and CDR2 YFSETQ. This CDR3 comprises 14 residues. Between the trimmed V and J ends, which lost 0 bases and 3 bases, there was a span of 6 bases. Here the CDR3 reads CASSLDRPNEKLFF. The CDR3 DNA reads as TGCGCCAGCAGCTTGGACAGACCTAATGAAAAACTGTTTTTT.

The chain employs TRBV5-6 and TRBJ2-7, with D uncertain. The CDR3 covers 14 residues. The V end was cut by 1 base, the J end by 0 bases, with 8 bases between. Germline V gene lookup returns CDR1 SGHDT and CDR2 YYEEEE. The CDR3 coding sequence is TGTGCCAGCAGCTTGTTCGGGTACTCCTACGAGCAGTACTTC. Protein: CASSLFGYSYEQYF.

V and J are TRBV5-1 and TRBJ2-1; 12 nucleotides match TRBD2. The germline CDR1 and CDR2 sequences are SGHRS and YFSETQ. V was pared by 1 base and J by 6 bases, with 5 bases of the junction left unmatched. This CDR3 has 16 amino acids. CDR3 bases: TGCGCCAGCAGCTTGAACCTAGCGGGAGGGCTCAATGAGCAGTTCTTC. Its translation: CASSLNLAGGLNEQFF.

The chain recombines TRBV19 with TRBJ1-1; D is unresolved. This CDR3 region has 13 residues. V lost 1 base, J lost 0 bases, and 3 bases lay in between. The germline V gene encodes CDR1 LNHDA and CDR2 SQIVND (reference sequence). The CDR3 region is CASSIVMNTEAFF. Written as DNA, the CDR3 is TGTGCCAGTAGTATAGTTATGAACACTGAAGCTTTCTTT.

The chain has TRBV18 and TRBJ1-1, with 7 nucleotides matching TRBD1. This CDR3 is built from 14 residues. V gave up 6 bases and J gave up 4 bases; unmatched junction bases: 8. Germline values: CDR1 KGHSH, CDR2 LQKENI. The CDR3 sequence: CASSPTGTGTEAFF. In DNA form, the CDR3 reads TGTGCCAGCTCCCCGACAGGGACGGGCACTGAAGCTTTCTTT.

This chain uses TRBV19 with TRBJ2-1; 10 bases map to TRBD1. Looked up from germline, CDR1 is LNHDA and CDR2 is SQIVND (reference sequence). The trim removed 6 bases at V and 5 bases at J, leaving 7 bases unmatched. CDR3 size: 15 residues. CDR3: CASRRQGAKDNEQFF. The CDR3 DNA follows: TGTGCCAGTAGGAGACAGGGGGCGAAAGACAATGAGCAGTTCTTC.

The gene calls are TRBV27 and TRBJ1-2; 10 bases are shared with TRBD1. CDR1 and CDR2 from the germline V gene are MNHEY and SMNVEV (reference sequence). V lost 8 bases, J lost 5 bases, and 11 bases stayed unmatched. The CDR3 covers 15 residues. The CDR3 nucleotides read TGTGCCAGCGGGGTTCCGGGACAGGGGAGGTATGGCTACACCTTC. Encoded protein: CASGVPGQGRYGYTF.

The chain carries TRBV18 and TRBJ1-4; D unclear. The CDR3 is 13 residues long. Trimming pared 2 bases from V and 7 bases from J, leaving 8 bases between. CDR1 and CDR2 from the germline V gene are KGHSH and LQKENI. The CDR3 loop is CASSPGQSEKLFF. The CDR3 nucleotides are TGTGCCAGCTCACCAGGCCAATCTGAAAAACTGTTTTTT.

The chain recombines TRBV27 with TRBJ2-6, with D perhaps matching TRBD1 (5 bases). Germline loops: CDR1 MNHEY, CDR2 SMNVEV (reference sequence). V was shortened by 2 bases and J by 2 bases, with 16 bases between the two germline ends. The CDR3 consists of 18 residues. In nucleotides, the CDR3 is TGTGCCAGCAGTTTAAGGGGCTGGGCGCGTGCTGGGGCCAACGTCCTGACTTTC. It is translated as CASSLRGWARAGANVLTF.

V usage is TRBV6-6 and J usage is TRBJ2-7, with 8 bases aligning to TRBD2. Germline V gene data show CDR1 as MNHNY and CDR2 as SVGAGI (reference sequence). J lost 7 bases, V lost 5 bases, and 16 bases had no gene match. This CDR3 spans 16 amino acids. Here the CDR3 DNA reads TGTGCCAGCAGTCAAACTAGCGGAGGATCCTTTCGGGAGCAGTACTTC. It is translated as CASSQTSGGSFREQYF.

The CDR3 here is CASSSPGLAVTGELFF. The CDR3 DNA reads TGTGCCAGTAGTTCACCGGGACTAGCTGTTACCGGGGAGCTGTTTTTT. V usage is TRBV19 and J usage is TRBJ2-2; 9 bases fit TRBD2. The CDR3 extends over 16 amino acids. Germline V gives CDR1 LNHDA, CDR2 SQIVND (reference sequence). The ends lost 5 bases at V and 5 bases at J; junction bases unmatched: 9.

The count of this clone is one. The chain couples TRBV7-2 to TRBJ1-2; 7 bases agree with TRBD1. The J segment lost 3 bases and the V segment lost 4 bases, leaving 8 bases of the junction unmatched. Germline CDR1 and CDR2: SGHTA and FQGNSA. This CDR3 has 15 residues. Here the CDR3 DNA reads TGTGCCAGCAGCTCAACAGGGGCAACCGACTATGGCTACACCTTC. It is translated as CASSSTGATDYGYTF.

This clone has only one observation. The chain employs TRBV4-2 and TRBJ1-2; 7 nucleotides align to TRBD1. The germline CDR1 and CDR2 sequences are LGHNA and YNFKEQ. The CDR3 has 16 amino acids. Trimming took 1 base from V and 0 from J; bases not matched to a gene: 5. The CDR3, as DNA: TGTGCCAGCAGCCAAGCAGGGGGAAGAGCTAACTATGGCTACACCTTC. Translating gives CASSQAGGRANYGYTF.

The V call is TRBV19, the J call TRBJ2-1; D is unresolved. Germline V gene lookup returns CDR1 LNHDA and CDR2 SQIVND (reference sequence). The CDR3 is 15 amino acids. V was clipped by 5 bases and J by 0 bases, with 11 bases between them. CDR3 DNA: TGTGCCAGTAGTCCAAAGCTCGGCTCCTACAATGAGCAGTTCTTC. Its protein product is CASSPKLGSYNEQFF.

This sequence joins TRBV27 and TRBJ1-5; 7 bases agree with TRBD1. V dropped 5 bases and J dropped 2; count of bases not matched to a gene: 9. CDR1 and CDR2 from the germline V gene are MNHEY and SMNVEV (reference sequence). This CDR3 is built from 16 residues. The CDR3 DNA is TGTGCCAGCAGTCCACTACAGGGGATGGGCAATCAGCCCCAGCATTTT. It yields the protein CASSPLQGMGNQPQHF.

The V and J genes are TRBV30 and TRBJ2-1; TRBD2 matches at 12 bases. CDR1 is GTSNPN, CDR2 SVGIG, per germline (reference sequence). This CDR3 spans 17 amino acids. The V gene end was trimmed by 1 base and the J gene end by 4 bases; junction bases not matched to a gene: 8. CDR3 sequence (DNA): TGTGCCTGGAGTGGGGGGGGACTAGCGGGTTCTTACAATGAGCAGTTCTTC. Its protein product is CAWSGGGLAGSYNEQFF.

In this sample, this clone turned up once. This chain connects TRBV6-2 or TRBV6-3 to TRBJ1-5; no reliable D call. CDR3 length: 15 residues. The germline V gene has CDR1 MNHEY and CDR2 SVGEGT. Trimming pared 3 bases from V and 2 bases from J, leaving 11 bases between. The CDR3 DNA reads TGTGCCAGCAGTTATAGACTTACCCGCAATCAGCCCCAGCATTTT. It translates to CASSYRLTRNQPQHF.

The rearrangement uses TRBV5-1 and TRBJ2-2, with 10 bases that match TRBD1. Germline V gene lookup returns CDR1 SGHRS and CDR2 YFSETQ. Trimming took 0 bases from V and 2 from J; bases not matched to a gene: 4. The CDR3 runs 17 residues. CDR3 amino acids: CASSLGDRGSNTGELFF. CDR3 DNA sequence: TGCGCCAGCAGCTTGGGGGACAGGGGTTCAAACACCGGGGAGCTGTTTTTT.

This chain connects TRBV7-2 to TRBJ1-4; weak D call: TRBD1 (5 bases). V gave up 4 bases and J gave up 4 bases, with 13 bases separating them. Germline-derived CDR1 and CDR2 are SGHTA and FQGNSA. The CDR3 extends over 15 amino acids. The CDR3 loop reads CASSSRQTFNEKLFF. The CDR3 nucleotides are TGTGCCAGCAGCTCTCGACAGACGTTTAATGAAAAACTGTTTTTT. Variable domain in full (rest from reference TRBV7-2 and TRBJ1-4): GAGVSQSPSNKVTEKGKDVELRCDPISGHTALYWYRQSLGQGLEFLIYFQGNSAPDKSGLPSDRFSAERTGGSVSTLTIQRTQQEDSAVYLCASSSRQTFNEKLFFGSGTQLSVL.

CDR3 sequence (DNA): TGCGCCAGCAGCCAAGAATTCACAGGGTCATATAATTCACCCCTCCACTTT. Encoded protein: CASSQEFTGSYNSPLHF. The chain uses TRBV4-3 and TRBJ1-6; possibly TRBD1 for D (6 bases). V lost 0 bases, J lost 4 bases, and 13 bases lay in between. Germline V gives CDR1 LGHNA, CDR2 YSLEER. The CDR3 has 17 amino acids.

This clone has a single count. The chain couples TRBV10-3 to TRBJ2-2, with 7 bases matching TRBD1. The CDR3 runs 16 residues. Unmatched junction bases numbered 11, after V lost 6 bases and J lost 4 bases. Germline V gene data show CDR1 as ENHRY and CDR2 as SYGVKD. In DNA, the CDR3 is TGTGCCATCAGGACCGACCTGACAGGGAGCACCGGGGAGCTGTTTTTT. Its translation: CAIRTDLTGSTGELFF.

J is TRBJ2-3 and V is TRBV27; 8 positions agree with TRBD2. After removal of 5 bases from V and 0 bases from J, the junction contained 19 bases not matched to a gene. This CDR3 contains 20 residues. Germline CDR1 is MNHEY and CDR2 is SMNVEV (reference sequence). As DNA, the CDR3 is TGTGCCAGCAGTCCCCCTCCACACACCCCTAGCGGGTTTAGCACAGATACGCAGTATTTT. This encodes CASSPPPHTPSGFSTDTQYF.

This clone was counted between two and nine times. The genes are TRBV7-8 and TRBJ2-3, with D possibly being TRBD2 (6 bases). This CDR3 is 13 amino acids long. The V end lost 0 bases, the J end lost 13 bases, and 14 bases lay between the germline ends. Germline V gene data show CDR1 as SGHVS and CDR2 as FQNEAQ. CDR3 sequence (DNA): TGTGCCAGCAGCTTAGCGCGCGGGACGAGGAAGTATTTT. Protein: CASSLARGTRKYF.

The V and J genes are TRBV10-3 and TRBJ1-1, with 7 bases fitting TRBD1. Germline V CDR1 and CDR2: ENHRY, SYGVKD. The CDR3 consists of 16 residues. Germline trimming cut 2 bases from V and 4 bases from J; bases unmatched to any gene: 10. The CDR3: CAISETTGILTTEAFF. In DNA form, the CDR3 reads TGTGCCATCAGTGAGACGACAGGGATCTTGACCACTGAAGCTTTCTTT.

This chain links TRBV28 with TRBJ1-1; perhaps TRBD1 as D (5 bases). V lost 1 base, J lost 1 base, and 7 bases lay in between. The CDR3 has 14 amino acids. Germline assignment: CDR1 MDHEN and CDR2 SYDVKM. The DNA for the CDR3 is TGTGCCAGCAGTTTATTAGGGGAGAACACTGAAGCTTTCTTT. Protein product: CASSLLGENTEAFF.

The chain carries TRBV7-4 and TRBJ2-2, with TRBD1 matching 10 bases. Germline CDR1 is SGHVT and CDR2 is SQSDAQ. V was clipped by 5 bases and J by 9 bases; unmatched bases: 9. The length of the CDR3 is 15 residues. The CDR3 loop is CASSGRRQGARELFF. The CDR3, as DNA: TGTGCCAGCAGCGGCCGGAGACAGGGGGCGAGGGAGCTGTTTTTT.

The CDR3 spells CASSAEGARGNTIYF. The CDR3 DNA is TGTGCCAGCAGCGCCGAGGGGGCTAGGGGAAACACCATATATTTT. The chain links TRBV5-4 to TRBJ1-3, with TRBD1 matching over 7 bases. Germline V gene data show CDR1 as SGHNT and CDR2 as YYREEE (reference sequence). The CDR3 covers 15 residues. Trimming removed 4 bases from V and 4 bases from J; junction bases left unmatched: 8.

This chain links TRBV27 with TRBJ1-3; D possibly corresponds to TRBD1 (6 bases). The CDR3 has 14 residues. Germline V gives CDR1 MNHEY, CDR2 SMNVEV (reference sequence). The germline V and J ends were trimmed by 5 bases and 2 bases, with 10 bases remaining between them. This CDR3 reads CASSRGGTGNTIYF. For the CDR3, the DNA is TGTGCCAGCAGTCGAGGGGGAACTGGAAACACCATATATTTT.

The chain combines TRBV27 with TRBJ2-7, with D tentatively TRBD1 (6 bases). Germline CDR1 and CDR2: MNHEY and SMNVEV (reference sequence). The CDR3 spans 13 residues. V lost 2 bases and J lost 5, with 10 bases in between. CDR3 DNA sequence: TGTGCCAGCAGTTTAGGGGGCAGGAACGAGCAGTACTTC. Encoded protein: CASSLGGRNEQYF.